Each of the 7 T cell receptor beta chains below was sequenced from the same sample in a study of vaccination and CD4 T cells after COVID-19. Sample treatment: roughly ten-day PBMC culture with coronavirus spike peptide pools or control peptides (ViraFEST assay). CD4+ T cells that came from the unexposed donor were collected before the COVID-19 pandemic (2011-2018). Antigens for these TCRs are unknown. Sequenced with the Oncomine TCR Beta short-read assay was DNA taken from cultured CD4+ T cells. TCRdb processed the PCR reads anew with MiXCR; each CDR3 protein has one entry. The sample lists some 2,800 distinct CDR3 sequences; about two fifths were seen once. Sequencing was performed on CD4+ T cells from blood, cultured in vitro. All receptors come from a human donor in good health.

Only a few counts were recorded for this clonotype. The rearrangement uses TRBV20-1 and TRBJ1-1; D is perhaps TRBD1 (5 bases). The CDR3 is made up of 14 amino acids. Trimming left V 1 base short and J 0 bases short, with 9 bases between. The germline V gene encodes CDR1 DFQATT and CDR2 SNEGSKA (reference sequence). The DNA of the CDR3 is TGCAGTGCTAGAGGGGCAGGGCTGAACACTGAAGCTTTCTTT. Translation gives CSARGAGLNTEAFF.

The rearrangement links TRBV20-1 to TRBJ2-7, with 7 positions matching TRBD1. Germline lookup yields CDR1 DFQATT and CDR2 SNEGSKA (reference sequence). This CDR3 is 13 amino acids long. J was trimmed by 5 bases and V by 5 bases; bases with no gene match: 9. In DNA form, the CDR3 reads TGCAGTGCTGCAGAGACAGGGTCTGACGAGCAGTACTTC. It codes for CSAAETGSDEQYF.

The table lists this clonotype with a few counts. CDR3: CASSFARDLADTQYF. In DNA, the CDR3 is TGCGCCAGCAGCTTCGCCAGGGATTTAGCAGATACGCAGTATTTT. The genes are TRBV5-1 and TRBJ2-3, with D perhaps matching TRBD1 (5 bases). Trimming took off 2 bases at V and 4 bases at J, with 14 bases between the two ends. This CDR3 spans 15 amino acids. Germline-derived CDR1 and CDR2 are SGHRS and YFSETQ.

The rearrangement joins TRBV7-2 to TRBJ1-4, with 11 bases matching TRBD1. The trim removed 6 bases at V and 10 bases at J, leaving 10 bases unmatched. The length of the CDR3 is 15 residues. The V gene's germline CDR1 is SGHTA and CDR2 FQGNSA. CDR3 residues: CASSSLTGTGGKLFF. In DNA, the CDR3 is TGTGCCAGCAGTTCCCTTACCGGGACAGGGGGAAAACTGTTTTTT.

V and J are TRBV20-1 and TRBJ2-5; D call uncertain. The CDR3 loop spans 13 amino acids. The germline V gene has CDR1 DFQATT and CDR2 SNEGSKA (reference sequence). V lost 2 bases, J lost 2 bases, and 9 bases lay in between. The CDR3 is CSARKAGQETQYF. As DNA, the CDR3 is TGCAGTGCTAGAAAGGCAGGACAAGAGACCCAGTACTTC.

The V call is TRBV20-1, the J call TRBJ2-1; possible D gene TRBD2, 5 bases. CDR1 and CDR2 (germline): DFQATT, SNEGSKA (reference sequence). Trimming left V 0 bases short and J 0 bases short, with 12 bases between. CDR3 length equals 16 residues. The CDR3, as DNA: TGCAGTGCTAGAGATCGTGCTGGGAGCTCCTACAATGAGCAGTTCTTC. This encodes CSARDRAGSSYNEQFF.

This clonotype was seen more than once but under ten times. The V gene is TRBV20-1, the J gene TRBJ1-1, with 9 bases identical to TRBD1. There are 19 residues in the CDR3. V dropped 3 bases and J dropped 0; count of bases not matched to a gene: 17. Germline CDR1 DFQATT, CDR2 SNEGSKA (reference sequence). As DNA, the CDR3 is TGCAGTGCTAGGCCAGCTTCGGGGACAGGGAACCACATGAACACTGAAGCTTTCTTT. Protein product: CSARPASGTGNHMNTEAFF.